These 26 T cell receptor beta chains originate from one sample sequenced in a study of OX40 agonist ivuxolimab in advanced cancers. Sequencing used immunoSEQ multiplex PCR; TCRdb keeps in-frame clones, though not all of them. The data show tens of thousands of clones, just under 85% seen once. Sequences were derived from CD4+ or CD8+ T cells sorted from blood, sampled in a trial of the OX40 agonist ivuxolimab. The receptors here all came from an adult with an advanced solid tumor such as melanoma, head and neck, liver or kidney cancer.

This clone was seen a single time. The chain links TRBV7-3 to TRBJ2-5, with a weak D call TRBD1 (5 bases). Trimming left V 1 base short and J 5 bases short, with 8 bases between. Germline CDR1 and CDR2: SGHTA and FQGTGA. CDR3 size: 13 residues. CDR3 protein: CASSLMDKETQYF. The CDR3 bases are TGTGCCAGCAGCTTAATGGACAAGGAGACCCAGTACTTC.

This rearrangement joins TRBV19 to TRBJ1-1, with D possibly TRBD1 on 5 matching bases. CDR1 and CDR2 (germline): LNHDA, SQIVND (reference sequence). This CDR3 has 13 residues. V lost 4 bases and J 1 base, leaving 7 bases between the germline ends. The CDR3 region is CASSTTGNTEAFF. The CDR3, as DNA: TGTGCCAGTAGTACCACAGGGAACACTGAAGCTTTCTTT.

The CDR3: CASSQERTETQYF. DNA for the CDR3: TGTGCCAGCAGCCAAGAACGTACAGAGACCCAGTACTTC. The genes are TRBV4-2 and TRBJ2-5; D is undetermined. There are 13 residues in the CDR3. CDR1 is LGHNA, CDR2 YNFKEQ, per germline. V lost 0 bases and J lost 4, with 6 bases in between.

V usage is TRBV19 and J usage is TRBJ1-1; the D gene is possibly TRBD1 (5 bases). Germline CDR1 is LNHDA and CDR2 is SQIVND (reference sequence). V lost 7 bases and J lost 7, with 13 bases in between. This CDR3 contains 12 residues. This chain's CDR3 is CASTGEQLEAFF. CDR3 nucleotides: TGTGCCAGTACGGGGGAACAGCTTGAAGCTTTCTTT.

J is TRBJ1-5 and V is TRBV28; 7 bases map to TRBD1. The CDR3 consists of 14 residues. CDR1 is MDHEN and CDR2 is SYDVKM in the germline V gene. The V gene end was trimmed by 3 bases and the J gene end by 7 bases; junction bases not matched to a gene: 6. The CDR3 coding sequence is TGTGCCAGCAGTTTCGACAGGGACGGACAGCCCCAGCATTTT. Translating gives CASSFDRDGQPQHF.

The chain couples TRBV10-2 to TRBJ2-7; the D gene is possibly TRBD1 (5 bases). V was pared by 2 bases and J by 3 bases, with 8 bases between. The CDR3 is 13 amino acids. Germline CDR1 reads WSHSY; CDR2 reads SAAADI. The DNA for the CDR3 is TGCGCCAGCAGTGAGCAGGGTTTCTACGAGCAGTACTTC. Translation gives CASSEQGFYEQYF.

This chain uses TRBV5-6 with TRBJ1-1, with D uncertain. CDR1 is SGHDT, CDR2 YYEEEE, per germline. With 4 bases removed from V and 6 bases from J, the gap between germline ends came to 10 bases. This CDR3 comprises 12 residues. CDR3 sequence: CASSRRTPEAFF. The DNA for the CDR3 is TGTGCCAGCAGCCGTCGGACGCCTGAAGCTTTCTTT.

This clone was recorded only once. The V gene is TRBV2, the J gene TRBJ2-7, with D possibly being TRBD1 (6 bases). The CDR3 sequence is 13 residues long. Germline V gives CDR1 SNHLY, CDR2 FYNNEI. V shed 10 bases and J shed 9 bases, with 22 bases lying between them. The CDR3 sequence: CATQVEQGSLQYF. CDR3 sequence (DNA): TGTGCCACCCAAGTAGAACAGGGCTCATTGCAGTACTTC.

This chain uses TRBV6-1 with TRBJ2-2, with TRBD1 identical over 7 bases. Germline V gene data show CDR1 as MNHNS and CDR2 as SASEGT. V gave up 9 bases and J gave up 7 bases; unmatched junction bases: 8. The CDR3 is made up of 13 amino acids. CDR3 protein: CASRQGQDGELFF. In DNA form, the CDR3 reads TGTGCCAGTCGACAGGGTCAGGACGGGGAGCTGTTTTTT.

This clone has a handful of counts. The chain joins TRBV7-6 to TRBJ2-7, with TRBD1 matching 11 bases. CDR3 size: 17 residues. The germline CDR1 and CDR2 sequences are SGHVS and FNYEAQ. The V and J ends lost 2 bases and 2 bases, in that order; junction bases with no gene match: 8. CDR3 coding DNA: TGTGCCAGCAGCTTAAGGTGGACGGGACAGGGGGCCTACGAGCAGTACTTC. This sequence encodes CASSLRWTGQGAYEQYF.

The V and J genes are TRBV19 and TRBJ1-4; D not resolved. CDR3 length equals 14 residues. Trimming took 5 bases from V and 0 from J, leaving 7 bases between them. Germline V gene lookup returns CDR1 LNHDA and CDR2 SQIVND (reference sequence). In DNA, the CDR3 is TGTGCCAGTAGTCCGGGGACAACTAATGAAAAACTGTTTTTT. It specifies CASSPGTTNEKLFF.

The chain uses TRBV5-5 and TRBJ2-3, with TRBD2 matching over 8 bases. The germline gives CDR1 SGHKS, CDR2 YYEKEE (reference sequence). This CDR3 comprises 15 residues. The V segment lost 2 bases and the J segment 4 bases; nucleotides outside the gene matches: 6. CDR3 coding DNA: TGTGCCAGCAGCTTTGCGGGGGGCCGGGCAGATACGCAGTATTTT. Protein sequence: CASSFAGGRADTQYF. The full variable domain, completed using reference TRBV5-5 and TRBJ2-3, is DAGVTQSPTHLIKTRGQQVTLRCSPISGHKSVSWYQQVLGQGPQFIFQYYEKEERGRGNFPDRFSARQFPNYSSELNVNALLLGDSALYLCASSFAGGRADTQYFGPGTRLTVL.

The chain couples TRBV4-2 to TRBJ1-4, with 7 nucleotides matching TRBD1. The CDR3 length is 16 residues. Germline lookup yields CDR1 LGHNA and CDR2 YNFKEQ. After removal of 0 bases from V and 6 bases from J, the junction contained 7 bases not matched to a gene. This CDR3 reads CASSQDTGQGDEKLFF. DNA of the CDR3: TGTGCCAGCAGCCAAGATACTGGGCAGGGGGATGAAAAACTGTTTTTT.

This chain joins TRBV30 and TRBJ1-2, with D uncertain. Between the trimmed V and J ends, which lost 4 bases and 2 bases, there was a span of 14 bases. CDR3 length: 14 amino acids. Germline loops: CDR1 GTSNPN, CDR2 SVGIG (reference sequence). CDR3 DNA: TGTGCCTGGACTAGAGATGGGGAAAACTATGGCTACACCTTC. It encodes CAWTRDGENYGYTF.

This rearrangement joins TRBV5-1 to TRBJ2-2, with a tentative D call TRBD2 (5 bases). V dropped 5 bases and J dropped 0 bases, with 8 bases sitting between them. Germline V gene data show CDR1 as SGHRS and CDR2 as YFSETQ. The CDR3 spans 14 residues. The CDR3: CASREGTNTGELFF. The CDR3 DNA sequence: TGCGCCAGCAGAGAGGGAACGAACACCGGGGAGCTGTTTTTT.

This rearrangement joins TRBV7-9 to TRBJ2-1, with a tentative D call TRBD1 (6 bases). The CDR3 runs 15 residues. The ends were cut back, 6 bases at V and 5 bases at J, with 17 bases in the middle. The germline V gene encodes CDR1 SEHNR and CDR2 FQNEAQ (reference sequence). CDR3 nucleotide sequence: TGTGCCAGCAGTCGGCCAGGGGATGCCCACAATGAGCAGTTCTTC. It codes for CASSRPGDAHNEQFF.

The CDR3 is CASSKTDVGGAFF. The CDR3 nucleotides are TGTGCCAGCAGCAAGACGGACGTCGGGGGAGCTTTCTTT. The rearrangement joins TRBV6-5 to TRBJ1-1; TRBD1 might be the D (5 bases). Germline values: CDR1 MNHEY, CDR2 SVGAGI. This CDR3 is built from 13 residues. V was cut by 6 bases and J by 10 bases, with 18 bases left in between.

This chain links TRBV9 with TRBJ2-7; 9 bases match TRBD2. This CDR3 has 15 residues. Unmatched junction bases numbered 2, after V lost 1 base and J lost 0 bases. Germline V gene sequence: CDR1 SGDLS, CDR2 YYNGEE. The CDR3 DNA reads TGTGCCAGCAGCGTATATAGCGGGAGCTCCTACGAGCAGTACTTC. Its protein product is CASSVYSGSSYEQYF.

The chain uses TRBV6-5 and TRBJ2-7; no clear D. Germline V gene lookup returns CDR1 MNHEY and CDR2 SVGAGI. The CDR3 has 15 amino acids. The V and J ends lost 6 bases and 0 bases respectively, with 15 bases between them. The CDR3 region has the DNA TGTGCCAGCAGGCGAGACTTCAAGAGCTCCTACGAGCAGTACTTC. It codes for CASRRDFKSSYEQYF.

The V call is TRBV7-3, the J call TRBJ2-4; TRBD2 is a possible D gene (5 bases). The CDR3 has 16 amino acids. Germline CDR1 SGHTA, CDR2 FQGTGA. Trimming removed 0 bases at V and 0 bases at J, with 9 bases between. This chain's CDR3 is CASSLTSGLAKNIQYF. The CDR3, as DNA: TGTGCCAGCAGCTTAACGAGCGGTTTAGCCAAAAACATTCAGTACTTC.

The chain joins TRBV7-8 to TRBJ1-6; the match to TRBD1 covers 7 bases. CDR3 length: 16 amino acids. J lost 7 bases, V lost 5 bases, and 11 bases had no gene match. Germline loops: CDR1 SGHVS, CDR2 FQNEAQ. CDR3 nucleotides: TGTGCCAGCAGCCCAACCGGGACAGCTAAGAATTCACCCCTCCACTTT. This codes for CASSPTGTAKNSPLHF.

The chain employs TRBV28 and TRBJ1-5, with 10 bases identical to TRBD1. V was clipped by 5 bases and J by 7 bases; unmatched bases: 11. This CDR3 region has 16 residues. Germline CDR1 is MDHEN and CDR2 is SYDVKM. CDR3 DNA: TGTGCCAGCAGTCGACGGACAGGGGGAGGTTGGCAGCCCCAGCATTTT. Protein: CASSRRTGGGWQPQHF.

The genes are TRBV4-1 and TRBJ2-1, with D maybe TRBD1 (7 bases). This CDR3 has 15 amino acids. The V gene lost 2 bases and the J gene lost 4 bases, with 12 bases spanning the gap. Germline CDR1 MGHRA, CDR2 YSYEKL. In DNA, the CDR3 is TGCGCCAGCAGCCAATGGGCGGGACAGTACAATGAGCAGTTCTTC. Translating gives CASSQWAGQYNEQFF.

The J gene is TRBJ2-2, the V gene TRBV5-1; 7 bases line up with TRBD1. After removal of 3 bases from V and 4 bases from J, the junction contained 6 bases not matched to a gene. Germline-derived CDR1 and CDR2 are SGHRS and YFSETQ. This CDR3 has 15 amino acids. The CDR3 protein is CASSSTGSRTGELFF. The CDR3 bases are TGCGCCAGCAGCTCGACAGGGTCGCGCACCGGGGAGCTGTTTTTT.

This clone was seen more than once but under ten times. The chain joins TRBV5-5 to TRBJ2-1; perhaps D is TRBD1 or TRBD2 (5 bases each). The CDR3 contains 12 residues. The germline V and J ends were trimmed by 2 bases and 8 bases, with 8 bases remaining between them. The germline CDR1 and CDR2 sequences are SGHKS and YYEKEE (reference sequence). DNA for the CDR3: TGTGCCAGCAGCTTCGGGACCTATGAGCAGTTCTTC. It translates to CASSFGTYEQFF.

For the CDR3, the DNA is TGTGCCAGCAGCTTGACGGGGGGGATGTACACCGGGGAGCTGTTTTTT. It encodes CASSLTGGMYTGELFF. The chain uses TRBV5-4 and TRBJ2-2; the match to TRBD2 covers 8 bases. Trimming cost V 1 base and J 3 bases; bases outside gene matches: 5. The CDR3 is made up of 16 amino acids. The germline V gene encodes CDR1 SGHNT and CDR2 YYREEE (reference sequence).